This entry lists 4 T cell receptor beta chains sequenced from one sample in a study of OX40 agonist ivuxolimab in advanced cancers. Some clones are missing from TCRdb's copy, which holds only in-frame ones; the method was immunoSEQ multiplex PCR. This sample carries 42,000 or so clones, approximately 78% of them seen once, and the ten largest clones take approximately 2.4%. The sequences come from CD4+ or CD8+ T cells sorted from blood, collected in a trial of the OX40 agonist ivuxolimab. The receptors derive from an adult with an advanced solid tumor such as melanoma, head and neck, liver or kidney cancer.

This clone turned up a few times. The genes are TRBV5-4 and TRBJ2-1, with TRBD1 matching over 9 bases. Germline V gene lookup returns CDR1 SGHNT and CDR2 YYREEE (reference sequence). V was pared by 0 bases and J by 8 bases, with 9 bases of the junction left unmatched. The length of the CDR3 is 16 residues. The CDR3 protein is CASSLVETGGSYEQFF. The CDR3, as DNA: TGTGCCAGCAGCTTGGTTGAGACAGGGGGTAGTTATGAGCAGTTCTTC.

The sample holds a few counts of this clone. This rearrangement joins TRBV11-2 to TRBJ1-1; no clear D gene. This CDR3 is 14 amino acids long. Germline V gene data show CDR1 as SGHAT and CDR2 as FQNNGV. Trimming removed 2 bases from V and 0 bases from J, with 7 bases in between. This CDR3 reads CASSLYSLNTEAFF. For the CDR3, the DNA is TGTGCCAGCAGCTTATACAGCCTGAACACTGAAGCTTTCTTT.

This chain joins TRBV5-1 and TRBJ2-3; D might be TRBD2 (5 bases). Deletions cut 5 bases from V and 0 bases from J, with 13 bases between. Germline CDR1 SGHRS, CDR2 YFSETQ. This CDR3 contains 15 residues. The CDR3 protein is CASRSGTYSTDTQYF. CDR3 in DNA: TGCGCCAGCAGAAGCGGAACCTATAGCACAGATACGCAGTATTTT.

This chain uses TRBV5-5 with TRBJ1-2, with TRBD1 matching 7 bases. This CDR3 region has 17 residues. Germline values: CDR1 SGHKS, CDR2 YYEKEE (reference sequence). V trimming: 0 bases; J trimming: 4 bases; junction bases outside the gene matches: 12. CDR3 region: CASSLDRGHTAAYGYTF. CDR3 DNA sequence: TGTGCCAGCAGCTTGGACAGGGGCCACACTGCAGCCTATGGCTACACCTTC.